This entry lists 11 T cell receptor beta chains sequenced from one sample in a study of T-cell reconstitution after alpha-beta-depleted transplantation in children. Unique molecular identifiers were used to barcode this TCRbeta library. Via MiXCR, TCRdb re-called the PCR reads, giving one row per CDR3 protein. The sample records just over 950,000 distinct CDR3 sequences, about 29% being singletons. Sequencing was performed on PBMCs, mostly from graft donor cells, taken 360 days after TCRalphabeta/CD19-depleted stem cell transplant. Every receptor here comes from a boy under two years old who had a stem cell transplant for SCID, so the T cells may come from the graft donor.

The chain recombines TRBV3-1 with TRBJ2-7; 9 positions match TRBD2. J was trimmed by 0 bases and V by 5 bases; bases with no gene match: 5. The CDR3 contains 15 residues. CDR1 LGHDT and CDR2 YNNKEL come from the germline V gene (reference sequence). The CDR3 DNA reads TGTGCCAGCAGCGGGCTAGCGGGGAGCTCCTACGAGCAGTACTTC. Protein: CASSGLAGSSYEQYF.

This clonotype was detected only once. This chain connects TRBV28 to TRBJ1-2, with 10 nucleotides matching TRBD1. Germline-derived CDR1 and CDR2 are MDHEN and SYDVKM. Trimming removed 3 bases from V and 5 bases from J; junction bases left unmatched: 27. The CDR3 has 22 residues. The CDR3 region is CASSFSDALPGQGLHVEYGYTF. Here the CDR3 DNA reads TGTGCCAGCAGTTTCTCCGATGCTTTACCGGGACAGGGGCTCCATGTCGAATATGGCTACACCTTC.

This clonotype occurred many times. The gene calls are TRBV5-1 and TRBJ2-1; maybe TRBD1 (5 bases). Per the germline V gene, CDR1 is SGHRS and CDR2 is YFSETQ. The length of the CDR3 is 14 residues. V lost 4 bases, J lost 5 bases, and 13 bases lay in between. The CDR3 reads CASSMARGNNEQFF. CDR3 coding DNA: TGCGCCAGCAGCATGGCAAGGGGAAACAATGAGCAGTTCTTC.

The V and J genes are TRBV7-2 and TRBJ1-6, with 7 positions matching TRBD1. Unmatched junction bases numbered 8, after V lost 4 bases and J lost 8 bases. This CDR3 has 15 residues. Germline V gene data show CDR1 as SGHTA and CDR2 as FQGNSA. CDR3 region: CASSSGQRFDSPLHF. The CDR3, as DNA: TGTGCCAGCAGCTCGGGACAGCGCTTTGATTCACCCCTCCACTTT.

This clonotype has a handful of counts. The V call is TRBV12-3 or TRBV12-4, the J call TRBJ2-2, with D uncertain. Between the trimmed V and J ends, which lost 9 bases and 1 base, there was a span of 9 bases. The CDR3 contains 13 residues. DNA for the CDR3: TGTGCCAGTCCCCAGGTGAACACCGGGGAGCTGTTTTTT. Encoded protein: CASPQVNTGELFF.

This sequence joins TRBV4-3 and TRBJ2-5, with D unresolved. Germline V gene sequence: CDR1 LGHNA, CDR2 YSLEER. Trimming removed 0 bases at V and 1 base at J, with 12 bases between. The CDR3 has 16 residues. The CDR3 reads CASSQDRSGGQETQYF. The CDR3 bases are TGCGCCAGCAGCCAAGATAGGTCTGGCGGCCAAGAGACCCAGTACTTC.

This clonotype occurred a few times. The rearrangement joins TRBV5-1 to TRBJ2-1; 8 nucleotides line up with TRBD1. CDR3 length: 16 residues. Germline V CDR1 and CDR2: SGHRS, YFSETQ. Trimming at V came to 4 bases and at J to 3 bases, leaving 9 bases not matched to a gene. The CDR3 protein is CASSPGTGTNYNEQFF. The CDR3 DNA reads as TGCGCCAGCAGCCCCGGGACAGGTACCAACTACAATGAGCAGTTCTTC.

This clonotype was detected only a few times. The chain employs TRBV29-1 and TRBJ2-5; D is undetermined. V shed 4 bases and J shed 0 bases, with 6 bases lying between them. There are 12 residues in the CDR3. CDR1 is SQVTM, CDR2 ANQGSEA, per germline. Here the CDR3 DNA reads TGCAGCGTTGTGTGGGACCAAGAGACCCAGTACTTC. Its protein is CSVVWDQETQYF.

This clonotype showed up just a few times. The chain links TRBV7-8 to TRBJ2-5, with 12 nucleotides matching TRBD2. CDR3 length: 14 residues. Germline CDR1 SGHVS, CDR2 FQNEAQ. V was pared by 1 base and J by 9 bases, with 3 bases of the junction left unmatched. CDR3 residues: CASSLGTSGASQYF. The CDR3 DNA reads TGTGCCAGCAGCTTAGGGACTAGCGGGGCGTCCCAGTACTTC. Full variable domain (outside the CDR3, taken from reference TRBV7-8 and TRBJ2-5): GAGVSQSPRYKVAKRGQDVALRCDPISGHVSLFWYQQALGQGPEFLTYFQNEAQLDKSGLPSDRFFAERPEGSVSTLKIQRTQQEDSAVYLCASSLGTSGASQYFGPGTRLLVL.

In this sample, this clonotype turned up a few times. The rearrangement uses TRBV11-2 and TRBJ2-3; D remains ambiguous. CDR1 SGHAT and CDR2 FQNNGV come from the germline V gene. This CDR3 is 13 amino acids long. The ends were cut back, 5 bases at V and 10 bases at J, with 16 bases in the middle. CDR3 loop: CASSLPDLGSQYF. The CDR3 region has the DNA TGTGCCAGCAGCCTCCCCGATCTAGGTTCGCAGTATTTT.

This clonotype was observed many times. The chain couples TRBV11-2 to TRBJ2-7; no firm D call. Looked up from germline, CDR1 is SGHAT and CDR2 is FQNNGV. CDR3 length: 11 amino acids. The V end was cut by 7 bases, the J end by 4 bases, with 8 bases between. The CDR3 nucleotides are TGTGCCAGCACCCTTGGTTACGAGCAGTACTTC. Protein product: CASTLGYEQYF.